Listed below are T cell receptor beta chains from one sample, sequenced in a study of blood T cell repertoires in COVID-19. Clones were sequenced by immunoSEQ multiplex PCR, and TCRdb holds only the in-frame ones, with some missing. The sample lists roughly 200,000 clones, around 90% occurring once. The sample comprised peripheral blood. The receptors were sampled from a man aged 50-59 years with acute or convalescent COVID-19. CDR3s include the opening cysteine and the closing phenylalanine or tryptophan. The order of the fields is V gene, J gene, clone size, D gene, CDR3 protein, CDR3 DNA. The D gene is left open where the match is weak. The size of a clone is reported for some rows only, either as once, few or many, or as a class for expanded clones.

>TRBV7-9|TRBJ2-1|-|TRBD2
CASSPGLAGGQFF
TGTGCCAGCAGCCCGGGACTAGCGGGAGGGCAGTTCTTC
>TRBV6-5|TRBJ2-5|-|TRBD2
CASKGLAGKTQYF
TGTGCCAGCAAGGGACTAGCGGGAAAGACCCAGTACTTC
>TRBV7-6|TRBJ2-5|once|TRBD2
CASSLGLAGSQETQYF
TGTGCCAGCAGCTTGGGACTAGCGGGGTCCCAAGAGACCCAGTACTTC
>TRBV18|TRBJ1-4|few|TRBD1
CASSQRDRAKLFF
TGTGCCAGCTCCCAGAGGGACAGGGCAAAACTGTTTTTT
>TRBV5-5|TRBJ1-2|-|-
CASSLATVVGYYGYTF
TGTGCCAGCAGCTTGGCCACAGTCGTAGGCTACTATGGCTACACCTTC
>TRBV6-5|TRBJ1-5|-|TRBD1
CASSGDRHYQPQHF
TGTGCCAGCAGCGGGGACAGACACTATCAGCCCCAGCATTTT
>TRBV28|TRBJ1-1|-|-
CASSLDPILNTEAFF
TGTGCCAGCAGTCTAGATCCGATATTGAACACTGAAGCTTTCTTT
>TRBV4-1|TRBJ2-1|-|TRBD2
CARIAGDDNEQFF
TGCGCCAGGATAGCGGGAGACGACAATGAGCAGTTCTTC
>TRBV28|TRBJ1-5|-|TRBD1
CASSAPGTVVDQPQHF
TGTGCCAGCAGTGCACCCGGGACAGTCGTAGACCAGCCCCAGCATTTT
>TRBV2|TRBJ1-2|-|-
CASRGAGRGAGYTF
TGTGCCAGCAGGGGGGCCGGACGGGGGGCTGGCTACACCTTC
>TRBV10-3|TRBJ1-4|few|-
CAIREGTNEKLFF
TGTGCCATCCGTGAAGGGACAAATGAAAAACTGTTTTTT
>TRBV29-1|TRBJ1-2|-|TRBD1
CSAGRDRTNYGYTF
TGCAGCGCCGGACGGGACAGAACTAACTATGGCTACACCTTC
>TRBV4-1|TRBJ1-1|-|-
CASSAQGSPEAFF
TGCGCCAGCAGCGCACAGGGTAGTCCTGAAGCTTTCTTT
>TRBV10-3|TRBJ2-2|-|TRBD1
CAISDPGQGITGELFF
TGTGCCATCAGTGATCCGGGACAGGGGATCACCGGGGAGCTGTTTTTT
>TRBV27|TRBJ2-2|-|-
CASNQTGELFF
TGTGCCAGCAACCAGACCGGGGAGCTGTTTTTT
>TRBV3-1/TRBV3-2|TRBJ2-1|-|TRBD1
CASSQDLGTGLYNEQFF
TGTGCCAGCAGCCAAGATTTGGGGACAGGACTTTACAATGAGCAGTTCTTC
>TRBV10-3|TRBJ2-2|-|-
CAISETGTGELFF
TGTGCCATCAGTGAGACCGGCACCGGGGAGCTGTTTTTT
>TRBV19|TRBJ1-5|-|TRBD1
CASSIAVSDRGRSNQPQHF
TGTGCCAGTAGTATAGCCGTTTCGGACAGGGGCCGTAGCAATCAGCCCCAGCATTTT
>TRBV28|TRBJ1-4|once|TRBD1
CASSMDRGFNEKLFF
TGTGCCAGCAGCATGGACAGGGGGTTTAATGAAAAACTGTTTTTT
>TRBV7-9|TRBJ1-2|-|-
CASRRGTDAPYYGYTF
TGTGCCAGCAGGAGGGGGACCGACGCCCCGTACTATGGCTACACCTTC
>TRBV28|TRBJ1-5|-|-
CASSSSHRGGRVISQHF
TGTGCCAGCAGTTCAAGTCACCGGGGGGGGCGAGTAATTTCCCAGCATTTT
>TRBV11-3|TRBJ2-1|-|-
CASSQTSTEQFF
TGTGCCAGCAGCCAAACTAGCACAGAGCAGTTCTTC
>TRBV12-3/TRBV12-4|TRBJ2-5|-|-
CASRTRGKETQYF
TGTGCCAGCAGGACTCGAGGGAAAGAGACCCAGTACTTC
>TRBV28|TRBJ2-2|-|-
CASSFVTIDTGELFF
TGTGCCAGCAGTTTCGTTACGATAGATACCGGGGAGCTGTTTTTT
>TRBV30|TRBJ2-6|-|-
CAWSLPGANVLTF
TGTGCCTGGAGCCTCCCTGGGGCCAACGTCCTGACTTTC
>TRBV11-2|TRBJ1-4|-|-
CASSPGRGLEKLFF
TGTGCCAGCAGCCCGGGACGGGGACTGGAAAAACTGTTTTTT
>TRBV4-1|TRBJ1-1|-|TRBD1
CASSQGAQGAYTEAFF
TGCGCCAGCAGCCAAGGGGCACAGGGGGCCTATACTGAAGCTTTCTTT
>TRBV9|TRBJ1-2|-|TRBD1
CASSPRLDRAGYGYTF
TGTGCCAGCAGCCCCAGGCTGGACAGGGCAGGCTATGGCTACACCTTC
>TRBV28|TRBJ1-5|-|-
CASSLSGNSNQPQHF
TGTGCCAGCAGTTTATCGGGGAATAGCAATCAGCCCCAGCATTTT
>TRBV19|TRBJ2-7|-|-
CASSISASRSEQYF
TGTGCCAGTAGTATAAGCGCTAGCAGGAGCGAGCAGTACTTC
>TRBV9|TRBJ1-6|-|-
CASSEDRVRENSPLHF
TGTGCCAGCAGCGAGGACCGGGTCAGGGAAAATTCACCCCTCCACTTT
>TRBV5-1|TRBJ1-4|-|TRBD1
CASSTRDSPTNEKLFF
TGCGCCAGCAGCACCCGGGACAGCCCAACTAATGAAAAACTGTTTTTT
>TRBV7-9|TRBJ1-1|-|-
CASSLRVANTEAFF
TGTGCCAGCAGCTTACGGGTAGCGAACACTGAAGCTTTCTTT
>TRBV10-3|TRBJ1-2|-|TRBD1
CAISGDRGRDYGYTF
TGTGCCATCAGTGGTGACAGGGGGCGCGACTATGGCTACACCTTC
>TRBV4-2|TRBJ1-4|-|-
CASSQVGQNNEKLFF
TGTGCCAGCAGCCAAGTGGGCCAGAATAATGAAAAACTGTTTTTT
>TRBV29-1|TRBJ2-2|-|-
CSVSRGAGTGELFF
TGCAGCGTATCCAGGGGCGCCGGCACCGGGGAGCTGTTTTTT
>TRBV28|TRBJ1-1|-|-
CASRELDRNTEAFF
TGTGCCAGCAGGGAGCTCGATCGGAACACTGAAGCTTTCTTT
>TRBV18|TRBJ1-4|-|TRBD1
CASSTQGASTNEKLFF
TGTGCCAGCTCAACGCAGGGGGCCTCAACTAATGAAAAACTGTTTTTT
>TRBV12-5|TRBJ2-5|-|-
CASGLEVGAKETQYF
TGTGCTAGTGGTTTGGAGGTGGGGGCCAAAGAGACCCAGTACTTC
>TRBV28|TRBJ2-3|-|-
CASSFLSGTDTQYF
TGTGCCAGCAGTTTTCTCTCTGGCACAGATACGCAGTATTTT
>TRBV13|TRBJ2-3|-|TRBD2
CASSLDLTGGGADTQYF
TGTGCCAGCAGCTTAGACCTAACGGGAGGTGGGGCAGATACGCAGTATTTT
>TRBV28|TRBJ1-2|-|-
CASSPRGRNYGYTF
TGTGCCAGCAGTCCCCGGGGGAGAAACTATGGCTACACCTTC
>TRBV19|TRBJ1-1|-|TRBD1
CASNPQSGTGITEAFF
TGTGCCAGTAATCCGCAGAGCGGGACAGGAATCACTGAAGCTTTCTTT
>TRBV5-1|TRBJ2-5|-|-
CASSLAGHPQETQYF
TGCGCCAGCAGCTTGGCAGGACACCCGCAAGAGACCCAGTACTTC
>TRBV6-5|TRBJ2-7|-|-
CASSRASEIFYEQYF
TGTGCCAGCAGTCGGGCTAGCGAGATTTTCTACGAGCAGTACTTC
>TRBV2|TRBJ1-1|-|TRBD1
CASSGQGETEAFF
TGTGCCAGCAGTGGACAGGGGGAGACTGAAGCTTTCTTT
>TRBV18|TRBJ1-3|-|TRBD1
CASSPGQGGNTIYF
TGTGCCAGCTCACCAGGACAGGGTGGAAACACCATATATTTT
>TRBV6-5|TRBJ1-1|-|-
CASSYTSGQKHTEAFF
TGTGCCAGCAGTTACACGTCAGGACAGAAACACACTGAAGCTTTCTTT
>TRBV10-3|TRBJ1-2|-|TRBD1
CATRNRDSVNYGYTF
TGTGCCACCAGAAACCGGGACAGCGTTAACTATGGCTACACCTTC
>TRBV2|TRBJ1-5|-|-
CASRGYREGFQPQHF
TGTGCCAGCAGGGGTTACAGGGAGGGTTTTCAGCCCCAGCATTTT
>TRBV10-3|TRBJ1-5|-|TRBD1
CAITQGVGQPQHF
TGTGCCATCACTCAGGGGGTCGGTCAGCCCCAGCATTTT
>TRBV27|TRBJ2-7|-|-
CASSFQGSHEQYF
TGTGCCAGCAGTTTTCAGGGGAGCCACGAGCAGTACTTC
>TRBV4-1|TRBJ2-1|-|TRBD2
CASSQSGTYNEQFF
TGCGCCAGCAGCCAAAGCGGGACCTACAATGAGCAGTTCTTC
>TRBV28|TRBJ2-7|-|-
CASSFGGSYEQYF
TGTGCCAGCAGTTTCGGCGGATCCTACGAGCAGTACTTC
>TRBV7-9|TRBJ2-7|-|-
CASSPTGSYEQYF
TGTGCCAGCAGCCCGACAGGATCCTACGAGCAGTACTTC
>TRBV11-3|TRBJ2-3|once|-
CASSPQTVTDTQYF
TGTGCCAGCAGCCCTCAAACAGTCACAGATACGCAGTATTTT
>TRBV19|TRBJ2-3|-|-
CASSKTTTDTQYF
TGTGCCAGTAGTAAGACTACCACAGATACGCAGTATTTT
>TRBV5-4|TRBJ1-3|-|-
CAFSFGPLSSGNTIYF
TGTGCCTTCAGCTTTGGGCCTCTGAGCTCTGGAAACACCATATATTTT
>TRBV4-1|TRBJ2-3|-|TRBD1
CASSQGDRVTDTQYF
TGCGCCAGCAGCCAAGGGGACAGAGTGACAGATACGCAGTATTTT
>TRBV29-1|TRBJ1-2|-|TRBD1
CSVEGQGGSYTF
TGCAGCGTTGAAGGACAGGGAGGAAGCTACACCTTC